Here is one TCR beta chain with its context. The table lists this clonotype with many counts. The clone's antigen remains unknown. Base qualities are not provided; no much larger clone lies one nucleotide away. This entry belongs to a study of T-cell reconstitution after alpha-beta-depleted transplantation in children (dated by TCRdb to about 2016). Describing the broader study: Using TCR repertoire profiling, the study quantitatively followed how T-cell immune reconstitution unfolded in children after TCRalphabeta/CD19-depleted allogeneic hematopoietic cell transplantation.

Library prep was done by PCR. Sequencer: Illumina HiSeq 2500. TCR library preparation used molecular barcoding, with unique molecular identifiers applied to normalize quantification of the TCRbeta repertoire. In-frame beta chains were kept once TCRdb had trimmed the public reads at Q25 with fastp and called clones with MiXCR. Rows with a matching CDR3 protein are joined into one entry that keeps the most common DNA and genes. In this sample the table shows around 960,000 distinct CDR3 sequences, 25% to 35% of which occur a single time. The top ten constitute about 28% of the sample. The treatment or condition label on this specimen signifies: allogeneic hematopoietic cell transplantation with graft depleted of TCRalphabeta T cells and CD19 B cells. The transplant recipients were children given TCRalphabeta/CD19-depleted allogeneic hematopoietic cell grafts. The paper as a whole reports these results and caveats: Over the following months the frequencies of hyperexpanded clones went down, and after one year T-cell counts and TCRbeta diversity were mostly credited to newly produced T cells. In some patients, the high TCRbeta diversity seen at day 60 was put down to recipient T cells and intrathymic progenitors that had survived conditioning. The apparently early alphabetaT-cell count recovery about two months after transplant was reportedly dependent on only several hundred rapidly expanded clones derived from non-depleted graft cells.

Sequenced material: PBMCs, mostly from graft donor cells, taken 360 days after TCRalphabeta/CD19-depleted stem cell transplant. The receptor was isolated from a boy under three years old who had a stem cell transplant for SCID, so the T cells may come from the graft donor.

The bases are TGTGCCAGCAGCCATGGGGACTACAATGAGCAGTTCTTC. It is translated as CASSHGDYNEQFF. The V and J segments used are TRBV7-2 and TRBJ2-1; confidence is insufficient to name the D gene. Relative to germline, V is 5 bases shorter and J is 3 bases shorter, with 8 bases between their ends. The CDR3 sequence holds 13 residues, the cysteine and phenylalanine included. The read is trimmed to its CDR3 DNA, 39 bases read in frame from base 1. According to the germline V gene, CDR1 reads SGHTA and CDR2 reads FQGNSA. The variable domain in full, with residues beyond the CDR3 obtained from the reference TRBV7-2 and TRBJ2-1 genes, is GAGVSQSPSNKVTEKGKDVELRCDPISGHTALYWYRQSLGQGLEFLIYFQGNSAPDKSGLPSDRFSAERTGGSVSTLTIQRTQQEDSAVYLCASSHGDYNEQFFGPGTRLTVL.